Shown below are 28 T cell receptor beta chains from a single sample sequenced in a study of yellow fever vaccine responses in identical twins. TCRdb used MiXCR to reprocess the RT-PCR reads, holding one entry per CDR3 protein. The table includes about 3,500 distinct CDR3 sequences, 70% to 90% detected once. Sequenced material: T cells from blood (PBMCs), unsorted or a sorted subset (not recorded which), taken before or after yellow fever vaccination (not recorded which). Receptors originate from a woman aged 18-30 years who received the yellow fever vaccine.

The chain employs TRBV4-3 and TRBJ2-7; no definite D call. In germline, CDR1 is LGHNA, CDR2 YSLEER. The CDR3 runs to 13 residues. V dropped 0 bases and J dropped 5 bases, with 8 bases sitting between them. CDR3 coding DNA: TGCGCCAGCAGCCAAGATACAGATGACGAGCAGTACTTC. Amino acid sequence: CASSQDTDDEQYF.

The chain couples TRBV29-1 to TRBJ2-3, with a weak D call TRBD1 (6 bases). The CDR3 covers 13 residues. In germline, CDR1 is SQVTM, CDR2 ANQGSEA. Trimming cost V 4 bases and J 5 bases, with 13 bases left between them. The CDR3 here is CSVGQGLGDTQYF. CDR3 coding DNA: TGCAGCGTTGGGCAGGGGTTGGGAGATACGCAGTATTTT.

V is TRBV7-3 and J is TRBJ2-7; D is undetermined. The CDR3 has 11 residues. Germline CDR1 reads SGHTA; CDR2 reads FQGTGA. The ends were cut back, 3 bases at V and 6 bases at J, with 6 bases in the middle. CDR3 bases: TGTGCCAGCAGCTTCGAGATCGAGCAGTACTTC. Its protein product is CASSFEIEQYF.

The rearrangement uses TRBV20-1 and TRBJ2-2, with D maybe TRBD1 (6 bases). Germline values: CDR1 DFQATT, CDR2 SNEGSKA (reference sequence). This CDR3 has 15 residues. V was shortened by 0 bases and J by 4 bases, with 12 bases between the two germline ends. In nucleotides, the CDR3 is TGCAGTGCTAGAGATGCGGCAGGGGTCACCGGGGAGCTGTTTTTT. This translates into CSARDAAGVTGELFF.

This chain connects TRBV28 to TRBJ2-3; D possibly corresponds to TRBD1 (5 bases). This CDR3 has 15 amino acids. Trimming took off 1 base at V and 3 bases at J, with 11 bases between the two ends. The germline gives CDR1 MDHEN, CDR2 SYDVKM. The CDR3 reads CASSLLAAGTDTQYF. CDR3 DNA sequence: TGTGCCAGCAGTTTATTGGCGGCAGGGACAGATACGCAGTATTTT.

The chain employs TRBV2 and TRBJ1-5; no clear D. The CDR3 covers 14 residues. V lost 5 bases and J lost 7, with 15 bases in between. The germline gives CDR1 SNHLY, CDR2 FYNNEI. CDR3 residues: CASSPGLLGQPQHF. DNA of the CDR3: TGTGCCAGCAGTCCGGGTCTATTGGGGCAGCCCCAGCATTTT.

This clonotype was observed a handful of times. The chain couples TRBV6-5 to TRBJ1-2; a possible D gene is TRBD1 (5 bases). Germline V gene data show CDR1 as MNHEY and CDR2 as SVGAGI. The V and J ends lost 5 bases and 0 bases respectively, with 13 bases between them. The CDR3 consists of 15 residues. CDR3 residues: CASSLEGNSNYGYTF. The CDR3 DNA sequence: TGTGCCAGCAGTCTCGAGGGGAATTCTAACTATGGCTACACCTTC.

This clonotype was picked up a small number of times. The CDR3 DNA sequence: TGTGCCAGCAGCTTAGAGGGGGCCACCTACGAGCAGTACTTC. This codes for CASSLEGATYEQYF. The chain combines TRBV7-9 with TRBJ2-7; 7 positions agree with TRBD1. The CDR3 loop spans 14 amino acids. Germline V lookup: CDR1 SEHNR, CDR2 FQNEAQ (reference sequence). The V segment lost 1 base and the J segment 2 bases; nucleotides outside the gene matches: 2.

V gene TRBV5-1 combines with J gene TRBJ2-7, with no clear D. CDR1 and CDR2 (germline): SGHRS, YFSETQ. CDR3 length equals 13 residues. Trimming left V 1 base short and J 2 bases short, with 7 bases between. The chain's CDR3 is CASSLLGTYEQYF. CDR3 coding DNA: TGCGCCAGCAGCTTGCTGGGGACCTACGAGCAGTACTTC. Full variable domain (outside the CDR3, taken from reference TRBV5-1 and TRBJ2-7): KAGVTQTPRYLIKTRGQQVTLSCSPISGHRSVSWYQQTPGQGLQFLFEYFSETQRNKGNFPGRFSGRQFSNSRSEMNVSTLELGDSALYLCASSLLGTYEQYFGPGTRLTVT.

The chain has TRBV11-2 and TRBJ2-1; 9 bases are shared with TRBD2. The CDR3 totals 16 residues. Germline lookup yields CDR1 SGHAT and CDR2 FQNNGV. The V and J ends lost 2 bases and 3 bases, in that order; junction bases with no gene match: 5. CDR3 in DNA: TGTGCCAGCAGCTTAAGCGGGGGGTCCCTCTACAATGAGCAGTTCTTC. Translated, it gives CASSLSGGSLYNEQFF.

The chain combines TRBV6-1 with TRBJ2-5, with 8 bases aligning to TRBD1. Trimming took 6 bases from V and 1 from J; bases not matched to a gene: 10. This CDR3 comprises 16 residues. Germline V gene data show CDR1 as MNHNS and CDR2 as SASEGT. This CDR3 reads CASRAVRQGIQETQYF. In DNA, the CDR3 is TGTGCCAGCAGAGCTGTCAGACAGGGGATCCAAGAGACCCAGTACTTC.

This chain connects TRBV6-1 to TRBJ1-2, with TRBD1 matching over 7 bases. Germline-derived CDR1 and CDR2 are MNHNS and SASEGT. The CDR3 totals 13 residues. V lost 6 bases and J lost 3; bases outside the gene matches: 4. The CDR3 protein is CASSETGYYGYTF. The CDR3 DNA follows: TGTGCCAGCAGCGAGACAGGGTACTATGGCTACACCTTC.

This chain links TRBV7-9 with TRBJ2-1; D uncertain. The CDR3 contains 11 residues. V gave up 1 base and J gave up 7 bases, with 2 bases separating them. CDR1 is SEHNR, CDR2 FQNEAQ, per germline (reference sequence). CDR3 nucleotides: TGTGCCAGCAGCTTAGGGAATGAGCAGTTCTTC. Its protein product is CASSLGNEQFF.

This clonotype was seen only once. The V call is TRBV25-1, the J call TRBJ2-5, with TRBD1 matching over 7 bases. The CDR3 contains 14 residues. V dropped 8 bases and J dropped 4; count of bases not matched to a gene: 10. Germline V gene lookup returns CDR1 MGHDK and CDR2 SYGVNS. Here the CDR3 DNA reads TGTGCCAGCCGGGACAGACCCGGGGCAGAGACCCAGTACTTC. Translated, it gives CASRDRPGAETQYF.

The rearrangement uses TRBV12-3 or TRBV12-4 and TRBJ2-3; 8 nucleotides agree with TRBD2. The CDR3 consists of 14 residues. Germline trimming cut 3 bases from V and 3 bases from J; bases unmatched to any gene: 2. The CDR3 DNA follows: TGTGCCAGCAGTTTCAGCGGGAGAACAGATACGCAGTATTTT. It translates to CASSFSGRTDTQYF.

This sequence joins TRBV5-1 and TRBJ2-5; perhaps D is TRBD1 or TRBD2 (5 bases each). Germline CDR1 SGHRS, CDR2 YFSETQ. The CDR3 is 16 residues long. Trimming stripped 4 bases from V and 4 bases from J, with 20 bases between. CDR3 amino acids: CASSRGLPGIVETQYF. In DNA, the CDR3 is TGCGCCAGCAGCAGGGGCCTGCCGGGAATAGTAGAGACCCAGTACTTC.

The rearrangement links TRBV9 to TRBJ2-1; no definite D call. The germline gives CDR1 SGDLS, CDR2 YYNGEE. V lost 0 bases, J lost 9 bases, and 4 bases lay in between. The CDR3 is made up of 11 amino acids. The DNA for the CDR3 is TGTGCCAGCAGCGTAGGGTTTGAGCAGTTCTTC. Translation: CASSVGFEQFF.

J is TRBJ2-3 and V is TRBV11-1; D is unresolved. The CDR3 runs 11 residues. Germline V lookup: CDR1 SGHAT, CDR2 FQDESV (reference sequence). V was shortened by 5 bases and J by 6 bases, with 6 bases between the two germline ends. The CDR3 bases are TGTGCCAGCAGCCAAGGGGATACGCAGTATTTT. It is translated as CASSQGDTQYF. Full variable domain (outside the CDR3, taken from reference TRBV11-1 and TRBJ2-3): EAEVAQSPRYKITEKSQAVAFWCDPISGHATLYWYRQILGQGPELLVQFQDESVVDDSQLPKDRFSAERLKGVDSTLKIQPAELGDSAMYLCASSQGDTQYFGPGTRLTVL.

This clonotype showed up just once. This chain connects TRBV11-2 to TRBJ2-1; 10 bases are a match to TRBD2. The CDR3 has 15 amino acids. V was pared by 5 bases and J by 4 bases, with 5 bases of the junction left unmatched. Per the germline V gene, CDR1 is SGHAT and CDR2 is FQNNGV. The CDR3 DNA follows: TGTGCCAGCAGCAAAACTAGCGGGGAGTACAATGAGCAGTTCTTC. The encoded protein is CASSKTSGEYNEQFF.

The chain uses TRBV20-1 and TRBJ2-7, with D uncertain. Per germline, CDR1 DFQATT and CDR2 SNEGSKA (reference sequence). V was cut by 6 bases and J by 3 bases, with 6 bases left in between. The CDR3 runs 10 residues. This CDR3 is CSAPIYEQYF. Here the CDR3 DNA reads TGCAGTGCCCCCATCTACGAGCAGTACTTC.

This chain connects TRBV11-1 to TRBJ2-3; TRBD2 agrees at 8 bases. V dropped 7 bases and J dropped 0; count of bases not matched to a gene: 3. This CDR3 comprises 14 residues. Per germline, CDR1 SGHAT and CDR2 FQDESV (reference sequence). This CDR3 reads CASIGGGSTDTQYF. DNA for the CDR3: TGTGCCAGCATTGGCGGGGGGAGCACAGATACGCAGTATTTT.

The chain uses TRBV12-3 or TRBV12-4 and TRBJ1-1; D might be TRBD1 (5 bases). The CDR3 is 13 residues long. The germline V and J ends were trimmed by 2 bases and 3 bases, with 7 bases remaining between them. CDR3 nucleotides: TGTGCCAGCAGTTTACAGGGTTACACTGAAGCTTTCTTT. This translates into CASSLQGYTEAFF.

The CDR3 spells CASRSPFSYNEQFF. In DNA form, the CDR3 reads TGTGCCAGCCGTTCACCTTTCTCCTACAATGAGCAGTTCTTC. The rearrangement links TRBV11-3 to TRBJ2-1; D remains ambiguous. The CDR3 has 14 amino acids. Trimming took 8 bases from V and 0 from J, leaving 11 bases between them. The germline gives CDR1 SGHNT, CDR2 YENEEA. Looking up the rest from reference TRBV11-3 and TRBJ2-1 gives the full variable domain: EAGVVQSPRYKIIEKKQPVAFWCNPISGHNTLYWYLQNLGQGPELLIRYENEEAVDDSQLPKDRFSAERLKGVDSTLKIQPAELGDSAVYLCASRSPFSYNEQFFGPGTRLTVL.

V and J are TRBV11-3 and TRBJ2-7; D may be TRBD1 (6 bases). The length of the CDR3 is 14 residues. Germline lookup yields CDR1 SGHNT and CDR2 YENEEA. V was cut by 4 bases and J by 6 bases, with 16 bases left in between. The CDR3 here is CASSSPRTVSEQYF. The CDR3 DNA reads TGTGCCAGCAGCTCCCCTCGGACAGTTTCCGAGCAGTACTTC.

This chain uses TRBV23-1 with TRBJ2-6; D uncertain. TRBV23-1 is reported as an ORF; its role is uncertain. CDR3 length: 16 residues. Trimming stripped 0 bases from V and 4 bases from J, with 10 bases between. The CDR3 region has the DNA TGCGCCAGCAGTCAATCACCGCGGTCCGGGGCCAACGTCCTGACTTTC. Protein sequence: CASSQSPRSGANVLTF.

The V gene is TRBV6-1, the J gene TRBJ1-2; 7 nucleotides align to TRBD1. The CDR3 has 13 residues. J gave up 8 bases and V 6 bases, and 9 bases lay outside the gene matches. Germline V gene lookup returns CDR1 MNHNS and CDR2 SASEGT. The CDR3 reads CASSLGQGVGYTF. The CDR3 nucleotides read TGTGCCAGCAGCCTAGGGCAGGGGGTAGGCTACACCTTC.

This rearrangement joins TRBV29-1 to TRBJ1-5; D unclear. CDR1 is SQVTM and CDR2 is ANQGSEA in the germline V gene. The CDR3 extends over 13 amino acids. V lost 4 bases and J lost 3, with 10 bases in between. The CDR3 DNA is TGCAGCGTTGGGTCAGGCCTCAATCAGCCCCAGCATTTT. Translating gives CSVGSGLNQPQHF. The full variable domain, with the rest looked up from reference TRBV29-1 and TRBJ1-5, is SAVISQKPSRDICQRGTSLTIQCQVDSQVTMMFWYRQQPGQSLTLIATANQGSEATYESGFVIDKFPISRPNLTFSTLTVSNMSPEDSSIYLCSVGSGLNQPQHFGDGTRLSIL.

The V call is TRBV27, the J call TRBJ2-7; D gene uncertain. The CDR3 runs to 12 residues. With 4 bases removed from V and 7 bases from J, the gap between germline ends came to 11 bases. Germline lookup yields CDR1 MNHEY and CDR2 SMNVEV (reference sequence). The CDR3 DNA reads TGTGCCAGCAGTTCAGTGAGACTTGAGCAGTACTTC. This gives the protein CASSSVRLEQYF.